The clone carrying this TCR beta chain was detected a few times. Its antigen is still unknown. This record comes from a study of spatial heterogeneity in lung cancer. Study context: Raw-read counts averaged over ten per unique TCR and UMI combination. Broader study findings: Beta chains had an estimated 13% coverage of tumor T cells, and alpha chains had around 6.5%. Tumors with more nonsynonymous mutations had more expanded intratumoral alpha and beta TCRs.

From the 5' RACE reads, TCRdb called clonotypes with MiXCR, one entry per CDR3 protein. The table lists thousands of distinct CDR3 sequences, roughly 5% of them singletons. Time point described: sample taken at primary tumor resection. Sequencing was performed on whole RNA extracted from tumor and nontumor lung tissue, or from frozen PBMC, and the material was left unsorted. Trimming left V 1 base short and J 7 bases short, with 10 bases between. Germline V gene lookup returns CDR1 LGHDT and CDR2 YNNKEL (reference sequence). The CDR3 contains 14 residues. This TCR was sampled from a male donor with early-stage non-small cell lung cancer. The V call is TRBV3-1, the J call TRBJ1-4; tentatively, D is TRBD1 (6 bases). The source material was lung tumor tissue, sampled at surgery. This CDR3 is CASSQGARGEKLFF. The DNA for the CDR3 is TGTGCCAGCAGCCAAGGTGCCAGGGGTGAAAAACTGTTTTTT. Full variable domain (rest looked up from reference TRBV3-1 and TRBJ1-4): DTAVSQTPKYLVTQMGNDKSIKCEQNLGHDTMYWYKQDSKKFLKIMFSYNNKELIINETVPNRFSPKSPDKAHLNLHINSLELGDSAVYFCASSQGARGEKLFFGSGTQLSVL.